The 23 T cell receptor beta chains in this list originate from one sample, sequenced in a study of T cell changes during pregnancy in multiple sclerosis. Sequenced by immunoSEQ multiplex PCR; TCRdb stores in-frame clones only, minus some. The sample records 45,000 to 65,000 clones, about 93% being singletons. The source material was CD4+ T cells from peripheral blood mononuclear cells, sampled in the second trimester of pregnancy. These receptor sequences come from a female donor with multiple sclerosis, enrolled in a pregnancy study.

The rearrangement uses TRBV5-1 and TRBJ2-2; 9 positions match TRBD1. Germline assignment: CDR1 SGHRS and CDR2 YFSETQ. Germline trimming cut 0 bases from V and 4 bases from J; bases unmatched to any gene: 1. This CDR3 has 15 residues. The CDR3 sequence is CASSLGTGVTGELFF. The DNA for the CDR3 is TGCGCCAGCAGCTTGGGGACAGGGGTCACCGGGGAGCTGTTTTTT.

The chain recombines TRBV7-9 with TRBJ1-1, with TRBD1 matching 7 bases. The J segment lost 3 bases and the V segment lost 5 bases, leaving 15 bases of the junction unmatched. The CDR3 runs to 17 residues. CDR1 and CDR2 (germline): SEHNR, FQNEAQ (reference sequence). The CDR3 is CASSGYRGPLSDTEAFF. For the CDR3, the DNA is TGTGCCAGCAGCGGATACAGGGGCCCCCTTTCGGACACTGAAGCTTTCTTT.

The J gene is TRBJ1-5, the V gene TRBV28, with D unclear. This CDR3 spans 11 amino acids. V dropped 4 bases and J dropped 8 bases, with 6 bases sitting between them. Looked up from germline, CDR1 is MDHEN and CDR2 is SYDVKM. The CDR3 bases are TGTGCCAGCAGTTCCTATGAGCCCCAGCATTTT. This codes for CASSSYEPQHF.

The rearrangement uses TRBV19 and TRBJ1-1, with D perhaps TRBD1 (6 bases). The CDR3 has 15 residues. The germline V gene has CDR1 LNHDA and CDR2 SQIVND (reference sequence). V gave up 5 bases and J gave up 5 bases, with 18 bases separating them. Written as DNA, the CDR3 is TGTGCCAGTAGTGTTTACAGGGTTCCTGGGACTGAAGCTTTCTTT. Protein: CASSVYRVPGTEAFF.

CDR3 coding DNA: TGTGCCAGCAGCTTCGTTAGACGGGTCTCTGGAAACACCATATATTTT. Residues: CASSFVRRVSGNTIYF. The chain recombines TRBV5-6 with TRBJ1-3; D remains ambiguous. The CDR3 is made up of 16 amino acids. With 2 bases removed from V and 0 bases from J, the gap between germline ends came to 12 bases. CDR1 and CDR2 (germline): SGHDT, YYEEEE.

This chain uses TRBV19 with TRBJ2-7; D is possibly TRBD2 (5 bases). Trimming left V 2 bases short and J 3 bases short, with 23 bases between. CDR1 and CDR2 (germline): LNHDA, SQIVND (reference sequence). The CDR3 runs to 18 residues. The CDR3 DNA sequence: TGTGCCAGTAGTATAAGGTCCGCCGGCGAAGGACTCTTCTACGAGCAGTACTTC. The encoded protein is CASSIRSAGEGLFYEQYF.

The V call is TRBV4-1, the J call TRBJ2-5, with TRBD2 identical over 12 bases. Germline lookup yields CDR1 MGHRA and CDR2 YSYEKL. This CDR3 region has 16 residues. The V gene end was trimmed by 4 bases and the J gene end by 4 bases; junction bases not matched to a gene: 7. The CDR3 sequence: CASSRTSSGGVETQYF. CDR3 DNA sequence: TGCGCCAGCAGCCGGACCTCTAGCGGGGGGGTAGAGACCCAGTACTTC.

The J gene is TRBJ2-5, the V gene TRBV9, with 8 bases aligning to TRBD2. Germline assignment: CDR1 SGDLS and CDR2 YYNGEE. V gave up 0 bases and J gave up 6 bases; unmatched junction bases: 10. The CDR3 length is 16 residues. CDR3 DNA sequence: TGTGCCAGCAGCGTAGGGGAGGCGGGGGGAGGGAAGACCCAGTACTTC. Its protein is CASSVGEAGGGKTQYF.

V is TRBV18 and J is TRBJ2-1; D gene unclear. Deletions cut 6 bases from V and 4 bases from J, with 13 bases between. Germline V lookup: CDR1 KGHSH, CDR2 LQKENI. This CDR3 region has 14 residues. CDR3 DNA: TGTGCCAGCTCCTCCCTATCCCGGTACAATGAGCAGTTCTTC. As protein: CASSSLSRYNEQFF.

The chain is built from TRBV5-1 and TRBJ1-6; no firm D call. CDR1 SGHRS and CDR2 YFSETQ come from the germline V gene. The ends were cut back, 1 base at V and 3 bases at J, with 8 bases in the middle. This CDR3 spans 15 amino acids. The DNA of the CDR3 is TGCGCCAGCAGCTTGAAAGGGAGCTATAATTCACCCCTCCACTTT. Protein product: CASSLKGSYNSPLHF.

This clone was seen more than once but under ten times. This chain uses TRBV30 with TRBJ1-5; maybe TRBD1 (5 bases). The CDR3 sequence is 13 residues long. V shed 4 bases and J shed 7 bases, with 14 bases lying between them. Germline V gives CDR1 GTSNPN, CDR2 SVGIG (reference sequence). The CDR3 is CAWTSQEGQPQHF. The CDR3 region has the DNA TGTGCCTGGACGTCACAGGAAGGGCAGCCCCAGCATTTT.

The rearrangement links TRBV5-6 to TRBJ1-6, with 7 bases fitting TRBD1. This CDR3 is 13 amino acids long. J lost 7 bases, V lost 4 bases, and 2 bases had no gene match. Germline V lookup: CDR1 SGHDT, CDR2 YYEEEE. The CDR3 sequence is CASSTGQNSPLHF. For the CDR3, the DNA is TGTGCCAGCAGCACGGGACAGAATTCACCCCTCCACTTT.

The V call is TRBV6-5, the J call TRBJ1-2, with 8 bases aligning to TRBD1. This CDR3 has 14 amino acids. The J segment lost 7 bases and the V segment lost 2 bases, leaving 6 bases of the junction unmatched. Germline V gene lookup returns CDR1 MNHEY and CDR2 SVGAGI. The CDR3 here is CASSYDRGSGGYTF. The CDR3 DNA sequence: TGTGCCAGCAGTTACGACAGGGGTTCAGGTGGCTACACCTTC.

This clone was found once. The chain combines TRBV7-3 with TRBJ2-2, with a weak D call TRBD2 (6 bases). This CDR3 has 17 amino acids. The ends were cut back, 5 bases at V and 4 bases at J, with 20 bases in the middle. Germline CDR1 SGHTA, CDR2 FQGTGA. The CDR3, as DNA: TGTGCCAGCAGCCCGGCGGGAAGTCAGGGACTCACCGGGGAGCTGTTTTTT. This encodes CASSPAGSQGLTGELFF.

The chain recombines TRBV7-9 with TRBJ1-1; unclear D gene. CDR3 length: 12 residues. Trimming cost V 5 bases and J 8 bases, with 12 bases left between them. From germline, CDR1 is SEHNR and CDR2 FQNEAQ (reference sequence). The CDR3 sequence: CASSPAPTEAFF. CDR3 in DNA: TGTGCCAGCAGCCCCGCCCCGACAGAAGCTTTCTTT. The full variable domain, with the rest looked up from reference TRBV7-9 and TRBJ1-1, is DTGVSQNPRHKITKRGQNVTFRCDPISEHNRLYWYRQTLGQGPEFLTYFQNEAQLEKSRLLSDRFSAERPKGSFSTLEIQRTEQGDSAMYLCASSPAPTEAFFGQGTRLTVV.

V is TRBV19 and J is TRBJ1-3; D gene uncertain. V lost 0 bases, J lost 0 bases, and 12 bases lay in between. The germline CDR1 and CDR2 sequences are LNHDA and SQIVND (reference sequence). This CDR3 has 17 residues. For the CDR3, the DNA is TGTGCCAGTAGTATAGATTTCGGCGGATCCTCTGGAAACACCATATATTTT. It codes for CASSIDFGGSSGNTIYF.

The chain recombines TRBV19 with TRBJ1-2; 8 bases match TRBD1. Germline V gene lookup returns CDR1 LNHDA and CDR2 SQIVND (reference sequence). J was trimmed by 8 bases and V by 3 bases; bases with no gene match: 14. The CDR3 is 16 amino acids. CDR3 amino acids: CASSIVGGTGPLGYTF. The CDR3 DNA follows: TGTGCCAGTAGTATCGTAGGTGGGACAGGCCCTCTGGGCTACACCTTC.

The CDR3 sequence: CASSYTGYQPQHF. The CDR3 region has the DNA TGTGCCAGCAGTTACACGGGGTATCAGCCCCAGCATTTT. This chain joins TRBV6-5 and TRBJ1-5; no clear D. The V and J ends lost 2 bases and 5 bases respectively, with 7 bases between them. Looked up from germline, CDR1 is MNHEY and CDR2 is SVGAGI. CDR3 length: 13 residues.

This chain connects TRBV28 to TRBJ1-1; D call uncertain. V gave up 5 bases and J gave up 1 base, with 14 bases separating them. The CDR3 spans 15 residues. Germline CDR1 reads MDHEN; CDR2 reads SYDVKM. The CDR3 sequence is CASSPVTTWNTEAFF. Here the CDR3 DNA reads TGTGCCAGCAGTCCGGTGACAACCTGGAACACTGAAGCTTTCTTT.

This chain joins TRBV6-5 and TRBJ1-5; 8 nucleotides match TRBD1. Trimming cost V 5 bases and J 7 bases; bases outside gene matches: 4. CDR3 length: 13 residues. Germline-derived CDR1 and CDR2 are MNHEY and SVGAGI. The CDR3 loop reads CASSPRTGQPQHF. DNA for the CDR3: TGTGCCAGCAGTCCGCGGACAGGGCAGCCCCAGCATTTT.

CDR3 loop: CASSEQGAGQPQHF. The CDR3 DNA reads as TGTGCCAGCAGCGAACAGGGGGCCGGCCAGCCCCAGCATTTT. The rearrangement uses TRBV2 and TRBJ1-5; 9 positions agree with TRBD1. Germline CDR1 and CDR2: SNHLY and FYNNEI. The length of the CDR3 is 14 residues. V lost 6 bases and J lost 7; bases outside the gene matches: 7.

The genes are TRBV5-1 and TRBJ2-5, with 8 bases lining up with TRBD2. The CDR3 spans 16 residues. Germline V lookup: CDR1 SGHRS, CDR2 YFSETQ. The ends lost 4 bases at V and 2 bases at J; junction bases unmatched: 10. CDR3 amino acids: CASSPSPTSGQETQYF. In DNA form, the CDR3 reads TGCGCCAGCAGCCCCTCCCCCACTAGCGGTCAAGAGACCCAGTACTTC.

This chain uses TRBV19 with TRBJ1-5; TRBD1 is a possible D gene (6 bases). Trimming took off 5 bases at V and 7 bases at J, with 15 bases between the two ends. The germline V gene encodes CDR1 LNHDA and CDR2 SQIVND (reference sequence). The CDR3 has 14 amino acids. The CDR3 sequence is CASSSDSAYQPQHF. CDR3 sequence (DNA): TGTGCCAGTAGTTCGGACAGCGCGTACCAGCCCCAGCATTTT.